One and the same sample provided the 23 T cell receptor beta chains below, sequenced in a study of T cell repertoires in cytomegalovirus infection (dated by TCRdb to between 2017 and 2020). What these receptors recognize is not known. The sample's treatment or condition, from its label and the paper: in vitro stimulation with specific CMV peptide epitopes to enrich CMV-specific T cells. For sequencing, an Illumina HiSeq 1500 was employed. The public sequencing data were trimmed at Q25 with fastp and processed into clonotypes with MiXCR by TCRdb, which kept only in-frame beta chains. CDR3 protein sequences are deduplicated, and each keeps its most common genes and DNA. The sample yields fewer than 1,000,000 distinct CDR3 sequences; roughly a third were counted once. 13% of the sample is in the top ten clones. Sequencing was performed on cultured CD8+ T cells from PBMCs, taken from culture after CMV antigen stimulation. The receptor source for this set is a human donor in good health (CMV status not recorded). Some clones in this sample may be carry-over from other donors' samples.

This chain links TRBV6-5 with TRBJ2-2, with TRBD2 as a possible D gene (7 bases). The V and J ends lost 0 bases and 3 bases respectively, with 11 bases between them. Germline loops: CDR1 MNHEY, CDR2 SVGAGI. This CDR3 has 16 amino acids. Here the CDR3 reads CASSYSTGGYTGELFF. CDR3 DNA: TGTGCCAGCAGTTACTCAACGGGGGGCTACACCGGGGAGCTGTTTTTT.

There are many counts of this clonotype. V is TRBV6-1 and J is TRBJ2-7; tentatively, D is TRBD1 (5 bases). In germline, CDR1 is MNHNS, CDR2 SASEGT. V was shortened by 1 base and J by 2 bases, with 12 bases between the two germline ends. CDR3 length: 15 residues. CDR3: CASSEEVDSPYEQYV. The CDR3 DNA reads as TGTGCCAGCAGTGAAGAAGTCGACAGTCCCTACGAGCAGTACGTC.

This clonotype was observed many times. This chain links TRBV7-8 with TRBJ1-1; D not resolved. This CDR3 comprises 13 residues. The germline CDR1 and CDR2 sequences are SGHVS and FQNEAQ. V was pared by 2 bases and J by 5 bases, with 9 bases between. CDR3: CASSLSGWTEAFF. Here the CDR3 DNA reads TGTGCCAGCAGCTTATCCGGGTGGACTGAAGCTTTCTTT.

The chain combines TRBV12-3 or TRBV12-4 with TRBJ2-7; 12 bases agree with TRBD1. The CDR3 loop spans 17 amino acids. The trim removed 2 bases at V and 0 bases at J, leaving 5 bases unmatched. The DNA for the CDR3 is TGTGCCAGCAGTTTACGGCCGGGACAGGGGGCCTCCTACGAGCAGTACTTC. Translation gives CASSLRPGQGASYEQYF.

The chain is built from TRBV2 and TRBJ2-1; D is possibly TRBD2 (6 bases). The CDR3 runs 16 residues. Trimming shortened V by 0 bases and J by 7 bases, and 16 bases separated the two germline ends. The germline V gene encodes CDR1 SNHLY and CDR2 FYNNEI. CDR3: CASSEAGGGLWNEQFF. The CDR3 DNA is TGTGCCAGCAGTGAAGCGGGGGGTGGATTGTGGAATGAGCAGTTCTTC.

J is TRBJ2-3 and V is TRBV6-6; D unclear. The CDR3 spans 11 residues. Looked up from germline, CDR1 is MNHNY and CDR2 is SVGAGI (reference sequence). V was shortened by 8 bases and J by 5 bases, with 8 bases between the two germline ends. CDR3 in amino acids: CASAMGDTQYF. In DNA, the CDR3 is TGTGCCAGCGCTATGGGAGATACGCAGTATTTT.

This chain uses TRBV7-3 with TRBJ1-6; D perhaps matches TRBD1 (6 bases). CDR1 is SGHTA and CDR2 is FQGTGA in the germline V gene. This CDR3 is built from 13 residues. V gave up 3 bases and J gave up 13 bases, with 13 bases separating them. CDR3 residues: CASSLLPGAPLHF. In DNA, the CDR3 is TGTGCCAGCAGCTTGCTGCCGGGGGCCCCCCTCCACTTT.

Worth noting for this clonotype: A much bigger clone sits one base away, suggesting this may be a read error. The chain carries TRBV4-1 and TRBJ2-3; 11 bases map to TRBD1. With 3 bases clipped from V and 7 bases from J, the junction kept 9 bases outside the gene matches. The CDR3 length is 16 residues. Germline V gene data show CDR1 as MGHRA and CDR2 as YSYEKL. The CDR3 sequence: CASSHPDRGRTHTQYF. CDR3 DNA: TGCGCCAGCAGCCACCCGGACAGGGGGCGGACACATACGCAGTATTTT.

The genes are TRBV7-9 and TRBJ2-7; D might be TRBD1 or TRBD2, each matching 6 bases. V lost 5 bases to trimming and J lost 2 bases, with 16 bases between them. Per the germline V gene, CDR1 is SEHNR and CDR2 is FQNEAQ (reference sequence). CDR3 length: 15 amino acids. The CDR3 DNA sequence: TGTGCCAGCAGCCAAGATAAGAGGGGGGCCTACGAGCAGTACGTC. Translation: CASSQDKRGAYEQYV.

A single count supports this clonotype. This rearrangement joins TRBV10-3 to TRBJ2-7; D unclear. This CDR3 is built from 12 residues. V lost 3 bases, J lost 3 bases, and 6 bases lay in between. Per the germline V gene, CDR1 is ENHRY and CDR2 is SYGVKD. The CDR3 DNA reads as TGTGCCATCAGTGAAGTGGTCTACGAGCAGTACTTC. Its translation is CAISEVVYEQYF.

There are a few counts of this clonotype. The CDR3 region has the DNA TGTGCCAGCAGCTTAGACGGTTATCCTCAAGAGACCCAGTACTTC. It codes for CASSLDGYPQETQYF. This chain joins TRBV7-8 and TRBJ2-5; no definite D call. Trimming took 1 base from V and 2 from J, leaving 11 bases between them. CDR3 length equals 15 residues. From germline, CDR1 is SGHVS and CDR2 FQNEAQ.

This clonotype appeared a single time. The J gene is TRBJ2-5, the V gene TRBV7-4; no definite D call. Trimming took 1 base from V and 8 from J, leaving 8 bases between them. The V gene's germline CDR1 is SGHVT and CDR2 SQSDAQ. CDR3 length: 12 amino acids. The CDR3 sequence: CASSLGPETQYF. CDR3 DNA: TGTGCCAGCAGCTTAGGCCCTGAAACCCAGTACTTC.

This clonotype turned up a few times. The chain recombines TRBV5-1 with TRBJ1-6; D might be TRBD1 (5 bases). V was cut by 2 bases and J by 5 bases, with 11 bases left in between. The germline CDR1 and CDR2 sequences are SGHRS and YFSETQ. The CDR3 is made up of 15 amino acids. The chain's CDR3 is CASSFRGDDNSPLHF. The CDR3 coding sequence is TGCGCCAGCAGCTTTCGAGGGGATGATAATTCACCCCTCCACTTT.

This clonotype was counted ten times or more. This chain uses TRBV7-6 with TRBJ2-2, with 13 bases that match TRBD2. V trimming: 5 bases; J trimming: 5 bases; junction bases outside the gene matches: 8. CDR1 and CDR2 (germline): SGHVS, FNYEAQ. The CDR3 sequence is 17 residues long. Written as DNA, the CDR3 is TGTGCCAGCAGCCGACTAGCGGGGGGCTCGGGTACCGGGGAGCTGTTTTTT. Encoded protein: CASSRLAGGSGTGELFF.

The rearrangement uses TRBV6-2 or TRBV6-3 and TRBJ2-1; 10 nucleotides line up with TRBD2. V lost 0 bases and J lost 7; bases outside the gene matches: 6. The germline V gene has CDR1 MNHEY and CDR2 SVGEGT. The CDR3 totals 16 residues. The chain's CDR3 is CASSYSISSGGNEQFF. CDR3 sequence (DNA): TGTGCCAGCAGTTACTCGATTTCTAGCGGGGGTAATGAGCAGTTCTTC.

V usage is TRBV19 and J usage is TRBJ2-3, with D perhaps TRBD1 or TRBD2 (5 bases each). Per germline, CDR1 LNHDA and CDR2 SQIVND (reference sequence). Trimming shortened V by 1 base and J by 13 bases, and 12 bases separated the two germline ends. This CDR3 has 12 amino acids. CDR3 sequence: CASSIAGTEEYF. The CDR3 DNA reads as TGTGCCAGTAGTATAGCCGGGACCGAGGAGTATTTT.

The chain joins TRBV6-6 to TRBJ2-3; TRBD2 is a possible D gene (5 bases). Germline V gene lookup returns CDR1 MNHNY and CDR2 SVGAGI (reference sequence). V was clipped by 5 bases and J by 3 bases, with 12 bases between them. There are 14 residues in the CDR3. This CDR3 reads CASSALGETDTQYF. In DNA, the CDR3 is TGTGCCAGCAGTGCCCTCGGGGAAACAGATACGCAGTATTTT.

The rearrangement joins TRBV7-6 to TRBJ2-5, with D perhaps matching TRBD2 (6 bases). The CDR3 spans 17 residues. Per the germline V gene, CDR1 is SGHVS and CDR2 is FNYEAQ. V lost 4 bases and J lost 2, with 20 bases in between. The CDR3 DNA follows: TGTGCCAGCAGCTCTAGGGCGAGGGTACTAGCTCAAGAGACCCAGTACTTC. It specifies CASSSRARVLAQETQYF.

Ten or more counts support this clonotype. The gene calls are TRBV7-9 and TRBJ1-4, with TRBD1 as a possible D gene (5 bases). Trimming removed 5 bases at V and 8 bases at J, with 12 bases between. The CDR3 runs to 13 residues. CDR1 SEHNR and CDR2 FQNEAQ come from the germline V gene (reference sequence). CDR3 sequence reads: CASSRDAREKLFF. CDR3 DNA: TGTGCCAGCAGCCGGGACGCGAGGGAAAAACTGTTTTTT.

The gene calls are TRBV12-3 or TRBV12-4 and TRBJ2-1, with a tentative D call TRBD2 (6 bases). The CDR3 covers 15 residues. Trimming removed 7 bases at V and 7 bases at J, with 20 bases between. DNA for the CDR3: TGTGCCAGCAATGTGCCGGGACTTAATCGGAATGAGCAGTTCTTC. Its translation: CASNVPGLNRNEQFF.

This sequence joins TRBV24-1 and TRBJ2-2, with D unresolved. The CDR3 is made up of 13 amino acids. The germline CDR1 and CDR2 sequences are KGHDR and SFDVKD. Deletions cut 0 bases from V and 5 bases from J, with 3 bases between. The CDR3 reads CATSDLLTGELFF. In DNA form, the CDR3 reads TGTGCCACCAGTGATTTGCTAACCGGGGAGCTGTTTTTT.

The chain carries TRBV27 and TRBJ2-1; 10 bases agree with TRBD2. J lost 8 bases, V lost 7 bases, and 5 bases had no gene match. CDR3 length: 13 amino acids. Germline CDR1 MNHEY, CDR2 SMNVEV (reference sequence). The CDR3 region is CASTSLAGDEQFF. The CDR3 DNA reads as TGTGCCAGCACTTCCCTAGCGGGGGATGAGCAGTTCTTC.

V and J are TRBV9 and TRBJ2-1; 7 positions agree with TRBD1. Germline loops: CDR1 SGDLS, CDR2 YYNGEE. The CDR3 contains 16 residues. The V gene end was trimmed by 4 bases and the J gene end by 0 bases; junction bases not matched to a gene: 7. The CDR3: CASSFGQASSYNEQFF. CDR3 bases: TGTGCCAGCAGCTTCGGACAGGCTAGCTCCTACAATGAGCAGTTCTTC.